One and the same sample provided the 15 T cell receptor beta chains below, sequenced in a study of blood T cell repertoires in COVID-19. TCRdb's copy holds only in-frame clones and misses some; the assay was immunoSEQ multiplex PCR. The table lists 260,000 or so clones, about nine tenths of them singletons. Material: PBMCs or T cells enriched from blood (not recorded which). The receptors originated from a man younger than 35 who had recovered from COVID-19.

CDR3 bases: TGTGCCAGCAGCCCCGGACTAGCAACAGATACGCAGTATTTT. Its translation: CASSPGLATDTQYF. This chain links TRBV7-2 with TRBJ2-3; the match to TRBD2 covers 8 bases. Germline CDR1 SGHTA, CDR2 FQGNSA. After removal of 5 bases from V and 3 bases from J, the junction contained 4 bases not matched to a gene. The CDR3 is 14 residues long.

This rearrangement joins TRBV19 to TRBJ1-1; D perhaps matches TRBD1 (6 bases). Trimming shortened V by 6 bases and J by 1 base, and 12 bases separated the two germline ends. Germline CDR1 reads LNHDA; CDR2 reads SQIVND (reference sequence). The CDR3 length is 14 residues. The CDR3 region is CASSPTGGNTEAFF. CDR3 DNA sequence: TGTGCCAGTAGCCCGACAGGAGGGAACACTGAAGCTTTCTTT.

The chain recombines TRBV27 with TRBJ1-4; D may be TRBD1 (5 bases). Between the trimmed V and J ends, which lost 4 bases and 8 bases, there was a span of 11 bases. The CDR3 sequence is 13 residues long. CDR1 and CDR2 from the germline V gene are MNHEY and SMNVEV (reference sequence). This CDR3 reads CASSSSGGEKLFF. As DNA, the CDR3 is TGTGCCAGCAGTTCGAGCGGGGGGGAAAAACTGTTTTTT.

This chain joins TRBV6-5 and TRBJ1-2; 8 bases are a match to TRBD1. Germline CDR1 MNHEY, CDR2 SVGAGI. V lost 2 bases and J lost 7; bases outside the gene matches: 3. This CDR3 is 13 amino acids long. CDR3 sequence reads: CASSYLDRGGYTF. Here the CDR3 DNA reads TGTGCCAGCAGTTACCTAGACAGGGGTGGCTACACCTTC.

The chain employs TRBV6-5 and TRBJ2-1, with 10 bases fitting TRBD2. The CDR3 is made up of 13 amino acids. Germline V lookup: CDR1 MNHEY, CDR2 SVGAGI. Trimming cost V 10 bases and J 9 bases; bases outside gene matches: 9. The CDR3 sequence: CANGAGGLGEQFF. DNA for the CDR3: TGTGCCAACGGAGCGGGAGGGTTAGGTGAGCAGTTCTTC.

CDR3 protein: CASSSGGTNTEAFF. CDR3 in DNA: TGTGCCAGCAGTTCTGGGGGGACGAACACTGAAGCTTTCTTT. The chain uses TRBV28 and TRBJ1-1, with D maybe TRBD1 (5 bases). Germline V gene sequence: CDR1 MDHEN, CDR2 SYDVKM. The CDR3 has 14 residues. Trimming stripped 4 bases from V and 1 base from J, with 10 bases between.

This sequence joins TRBV13 and TRBJ2-5, with 7 bases lining up with TRBD2. The CDR3 extends over 17 amino acids. CDR1 and CDR2 from the germline V gene are PRHDT and FYEKMQ (reference sequence). J was trimmed by 4 bases and V by 3 bases; bases with no gene match: 14. DNA of the CDR3: TGTGCCAGCAGCTTTCTTGGCGCCACGGGCGGGAGAGAGACCCAGTACTTC. This codes for CASSFLGATGGRETQYF.

The chain combines TRBV6-5 with TRBJ1-3; 7 positions match TRBD1. Germline CDR1 reads MNHEY; CDR2 reads SVGAGI. The CDR3 sequence is 15 residues long. V shed 2 bases and J 3 bases; nucleotides not matched to a gene: 4. CDR3 coding DNA: TGTGCCAGCAGTTACGGCAGGGGGAGTGGAAACACCATATATTTT. Translation: CASSYGRGSGNTIYF.

The chain couples TRBV29-1 to TRBJ1-3, with TRBD1 as a possible D gene (5 bases). The germline V gene has CDR1 SQVTM and CDR2 ANQGSEA. The germline V and J ends were trimmed by 3 bases and 9 bases, with 15 bases remaining between them. The CDR3 is 13 amino acids. The CDR3 DNA is TGCAGCGTTGAGATATTCGGGGGTAGCACCATATATTTT. This encodes CSVEIFGGSTIYF. The variable domain in full, completed from reference TRBV29-1 and TRBJ1-3, reads SAVISQKPSRDICQRGTSLTIQCQVDSQVTMMFWYRQQPGQSLTLIATANQGSEATYESGFVIDKFPISRPNLTFSTLTVSNMSPEDSSIYLCSVEIFGGSTIYFGEGSWLTVV.

This chain joins TRBV10-2 and TRBJ2-2, with 9 positions matching TRBD1. This CDR3 region has 17 residues. Per the germline V gene, CDR1 is WSHSY and CDR2 is SAAADI. J gave up 7 bases and V 4 bases, and 13 bases lay outside the gene matches. Here the CDR3 DNA reads TGCGCCAGCAGTGGGCCGGGACAGGGACTGATCGGCGGGGAGCTGTTTTTT. Its protein product is CASSGPGQGLIGGELFF.

The chain is built from TRBV6-5 and TRBJ2-3; the match to TRBD1 covers 8 bases. This CDR3 has 14 residues. Germline V gives CDR1 MNHEY, CDR2 SVGAGI. J was trimmed by 3 bases and V by 5 bases; bases with no gene match: 4. CDR3 loop: CASSPRQGTDTQYF. The DNA for the CDR3 is TGTGCCAGCAGTCCCCGACAGGGGACAGATACGCAGTATTTT.

The chain recombines TRBV28 with TRBJ2-2, with 9 nucleotides matching TRBD2. Looked up from germline, CDR1 is MDHEN and CDR2 is SYDVKM. The CDR3 length is 15 residues. Trimming removed 1 base from V and 8 bases from J; junction bases left unmatched: 5. DNA for the CDR3: TGTGCCAGCAGTTTATTGTCCAGCGGGAGGGGGGAGCTGTTTTTT. This sequence encodes CASSLLSSGRGELFF.

The J gene is TRBJ1-3, the V gene TRBV19; unclear D gene. V was shortened by 3 bases and J by 0 bases, with 12 bases between the two germline ends. Germline lookup yields CDR1 LNHDA and CDR2 SQIVND (reference sequence). This CDR3 is 16 amino acids long. The CDR3 DNA reads as TGTGCCAGTAGTATTTACGGGGTCCACTCTGGAAACACCATATATTTT. Translated: CASSIYGVHSGNTIYF.

The chain carries TRBV11-3 and TRBJ2-7; D might be TRBD1 (5 bases). The CDR3 runs to 14 residues. CDR1 SGHNT and CDR2 YENEEA come from the germline V gene. V was clipped by 0 bases and J by 2 bases, with 8 bases between them. The CDR3 DNA sequence: TGTGCCAGCAGCTTAGACTCAGGGACCTACGAGCAGTACTTC. Translation: CASSLDSGTYEQYF.

The rearrangement links TRBV6-2 or TRBV6-3 to TRBJ2-7; 11 nucleotides line up with TRBD2. There are 15 residues in the CDR3. The V gene end was trimmed by 6 bases and the J gene end by 3 bases; junction bases not matched to a gene: 7. The V gene's germline CDR1 is MNHEY and CDR2 SVGEGT. The CDR3 nucleotides are TGTGCCAGCAGCCCACTAGCGGGGGCTCACTACGAGCAGTACTTC. Translation: CASSPLAGAHYEQYF.